This is a list of T cell receptor beta chains from one sample in a study of shared clonotypes between healthy human individuals. Profiling relied on immunoSEQ multiplex PCR, and the TCRdb table lists in-frame clones only, not all of them. The sample yields about 2,500,000 clones, around 90% seen once. Source material: naive CD4+ T cells sorted from blood. Source of these receptors: a man younger than 30 in good health. The CDR3 runs from the conserved cysteine through the conserved F or W. A D gene is named only where the DNA matches it firmly. Not every row has a clone size; where given, it reads once, few, many or a size class.

>NA|TRBV5-4|TRBJ2-3|once
TGTGCCAGCAGCTTGAGTACAGTTCCCAGCACAGATACGCAGTATTTT
CASSLSTVPSTDTQYF
>NA|TRBV6-5|TRBJ1-3|NA
TGTGCCAGCAGTTCTCTGGGGCTCTCTGGAAACACCATATATTTT
CASSSLGLSGNTIYF
>NA|TRBV7-9|TRBJ1-6|NA
TGTGCCAGCAGCTTAGCAGGGCCCCATAATTCACCCCTCCACTTT
CASSLAGPHNSPLHF
>NA|TRBV28|TRBJ1-4|NA
TGTGCCAGCAGTTTGGGGGGGGTTGGAGAAAAACTGTTTTTT
CASSLGGVGEKLFF
>NA|TRBV7-7|TRBJ2-1|NA
TGTGCTAGCAGCTTAAGCCCAGCCCCGTACAATGAGCAGTTCTTC
CASSLSPAPYNEQFF
>NA|TRBV14|TRBJ1-6|NA
TGTGCCAGCAGCCAATTTACCTGGCAGGCGGCTGGATCACCCCTCCACTTT
CASSQFTWQAAGSPLHF
>NA|TRBV6-1|TRBJ1-2|NA
TGTGCCAGCAGTGAACTACGGGATAACTATGGCTACACCTTC
CASSELRDNYGYTF
>TRBD1|TRBV6-5|TRBJ1-2|NA
TGTGCCAGCAGTTACTCGGGGACAGGGGGCGAAGGCTACACCTTC
CASSYSGTGGEGYTF
>NA|TRBV9|TRBJ1-3|once
TGTGCCAGCAGCCCGCGAGACTCTGGAAACACCATATATTTT
CASSPRDSGNTIYF
>NA|TRBV7-9|TRBJ2-7|NA
TGTGCCAGCAGTCAAAGAGACGGCTACGAGCAGTACTTC
CASSQRDGYEQYF
>NA|TRBV11-2|TRBJ2-7|NA
TGTGCCAGCAGATTGCCGGGACGGGGGACCTACGAGCAGTACTTC
CASRLPGRGTYEQYF
>TRBD1|TRBV2|TRBJ1-5|NA
TGTGCCAGCACAAAACAGGGGGCTGGGAGCAATCAGCCCCAGCATTTT
CASTKQGAGSNQPQHF
>TRBD2|TRBV5-4|TRBJ2-1|once
TGTGCCAGCAGCTTTCCGTCTAGCGGGATCTACAATGAGCAGTTCTTC
CASSFPSSGIYNEQFF
>TRBD1|TRBV4-1|TRBJ2-5|NA
TGCGCCAGCAGCCAAGTGGGACAGGGGGAAGAGACCCAGTACTTC
CASSQVGQGEETQYF
>NA|TRBV5-6|TRBJ1-6|few
TGTGCCAGCACCGAAAGGAATTCACCCCTCCACTTT
CASTERNSPLHF
>NA|TRBV7-2|TRBJ2-7|NA
TGTGCCAGCAGCTCTACGACAGAGCAGTACTTC
CASSSTTEQYF
>NA|TRBV6-1|TRBJ2-1|NA
TGTGCCAGCAGAGCTCGACAGATTGAGCAGTTCTTC
CASRARQIEQFF
>NA|TRBV6-6|TRBJ2-5|NA
TGTGCCAGCAGTCAATCGGGGGAGACCCAGTACTTC
CASSQSGETQYF
>TRBD1|TRBV4-1|TRBJ1-4|NA
TGCGCCAGCAGCCCCGGGACCCAGGGGGGTGAAAAACTGTTTTTT
CASSPGTQGGEKLFF
>NA|TRBV9|TRBJ1-6|few
TGTGCCAGCAGCGTAGATCTGGTGGGATCACCCCTCCACTTT
CASSVDLVGSPLHF
>TRBD2|TRBV5-1|TRBJ2-7|once
TGCGCCAGCAGCTTGGCCGGGAGGGAACACGAGCAGTACTTC
CASSLAGREHEQYF
>NA|TRBV6-5|TRBJ1-6|NA
TGTGCCAGCAGAGCGCCGGGGGACAATTCACCCCTCCACTTT
CASRAPGDNSPLHF
>TRBD1|TRBV5-4|TRBJ1-1|NA
TGTGCCAGCAGCCCGGGACAGGGCATGAACACTGAAGCTTTCTTT
CASSPGQGMNTEAFF